Listed below are T cell receptor beta chains from one sample, sequenced in a study of cytomegalovirus exposure and HLA in healthy donors. TCRdb's copy holds only in-frame clones and misses some; the assay was immunoSEQ multiplex PCR. This sample's table has tens of thousands of clones. Sequencing input: PBMCs. Receptor source: a female donor in good health and CMV-seropositive. The CDR3 runs from the conserved cysteine through the conserved F or W. A D gene is named only where the DNA matches it firmly.

j_gene	d_gene	v_gene	CDR3nt	CDR3aa
TRBJ2-7	TRBD2	TRBV7-2	TGTGCCAGCAGAGAAAACCTAGCGGGACGCTACGAGCAGTACTTC	CASRENLAGRYEQYF
TRBJ2-2	NA	TRBV4-2	TGTGCCAGCAGCCAAGATCATGGGAGCTACACCGGGGAGCTGTTTTTT	CASSQDHGSYTGELFF
TRBJ2-7	NA	TRBV9	TGTGCCAGCAGCGTAGTCGGGGTAAGTTTCCACTACGAGCAGTACTTC	CASSVVGVSFHYEQYF
TRBJ2-5	TRBD2	TRBV5-6	TGTGCCAGCAGCGCCCGCATAGCGGGAGGGGGCGAGACCCAGTACTTC	CASSARIAGGGETQYF
TRBJ1-2	NA	TRBV13	TGTGCCAGCAAGCGGGGGGCGGCTGGCTACACCTTC	CASKRGAAGYTF
TRBJ2-7	NA	TRBV12-5	TGTGCTAGTGGGCTAAACGGCGCCGGGGAGCAGTACTTC	CASGLNGAGEQYF
TRBJ1-3	NA	TRBV7-9	TGTGCCAGCAGCTTCCAGGGGCTTGGAAACACCATATATTTT	CASSFQGLGNTIYF
TRBJ2-7	TRBD2	TRBV7-6	TGTGCCAGCAGCCAACAGGCGGGACTAGCGGGACACGAGCAGTACTTC	CASSQQAGLAGHEQYF
TRBJ1-5	TRBD1	TRBV18	TGTGCCAGCTCACAGGGGGCTCAGCCCCAGCATTTT	CASSQGAQPQHF
TRBJ1-1	TRBD1	TRBV4-2	TGTGCCAGCAGCCAAGTTGGACAGGCCAACACTGAAGCTTTCTTT	CASSQVGQANTEAFF
TRBJ2-7	TRBD2	TRBV19	TGTGCCAGTAGTGAAGCCGGACCGGGACTAGCGGGAACCTACGAGCAGTACTTC	CASSEAGPGLAGTYEQYF
TRBJ1-3	NA	TRBV7-9	TGTGCCAGCAGCTTAATGATGGGGACAACTGGAAACACCATATATTTT	CASSLMMGTTGNTIYF
TRBJ2-7	NA	TRBV7-7	TGTGCTAGCAGCTTAGCCGGGAACTACGAGCAGTACTTC	CASSLAGNYEQYF
TRBJ1-3	NA	TRBV6-5	TGTGCCAGCAGTTACTCGAGCCCGGGACTTGGAAACACCATATATTTT	CASSYSSPGLGNTIYF
TRBJ1-3	NA	TRBV15	TGTGCCACCAGCAGAGTATCGGGGGGGAACACCATATATTTT	CATSRVSGGNTIYF
TRBJ2-1	NA	TRBV7-9	TGTGCCAGCAGTACACCCGACAGAACACGCTCCTACAATGAGCAGTTCTTC	CASSTPDRTRSYNEQFF
TRBJ1-1	NA	TRBV29-1	TGCAGCGTTGAGGAAAGGGGGAACACTGAAGCTTTCTTT	CSVEERGNTEAFF
TRBJ2-2	TRBD1	TRBV16	TGTGCCAGCAGCCCTTACAGGGGGTACGCCACCGGGGAGCTGTTTTTT	CASSPYRGYATGELFF
TRBJ2-5	NA	TRBV19	TGTGCCAGTAGTATAGGCGGGGGCATAGAGACCCAGTACTTC	CASSIGGGIETQYF
TRBJ1-2	TRBD1	TRBV6-5	TGTGCCAGCAGAGGACAGGGGAGCTCTGGCTACACCTTC	CASRGQGSSGYTF
TRBJ1-5	NA	TRBV5-8	TGTGCCACTACAAAAGGGGGAGATCAGCCCCAGCATTTT	CATTKGGDQPQHF
TRBJ2-3	TRBD1	TRBV6-1	TGTGCCAGCAGTGAAGACAGGGGGCGCACAGATACGCAGTATTTT	CASSEDRGRTDTQYF
TRBJ1-5	NA	TRBV11-3	TGTGCCAGCAGCTTAGTTAAGGGGAACTATCAGCCCCAGCATTTT	CASSLVKGNYQPQHF
TRBJ2-3	TRBD2	TRBV29-1	TGCAGCGTTGATAGCGGGGGGTCAGATACGCAGTATTTT	CSVDSGGSDTQYF
TRBJ2-7	TRBD1	TRBV29-1	TGCAGCGTTGGGACAGGTAGCTACGAGCAGTACTTC	CSVGTGSYEQYF
TRBJ1-2	NA	TRBV5-8	TGTGCCAGCAGCTTGGGGACATTGGGGGGCTATGGCTACACCTTC	CASSLGTLGGYGYTF
TRBJ1-1	NA	TRBV28	TGTGCCAGCAGTTTCCCAGGGAACACTGAAGCTTTCTTT	CASSFPGNTEAFF
TRBJ2-2	NA	TRBV4-3	TGCGCCAGCAGCCTAGACGGTAGAGACACCGGGGAGCTGTTTTTT	CASSLDGRDTGELFF
TRBJ2-7	NA	TRBV27	TGTGCCAGCAGTTTAACAGCAACCTACGAGCAGTACTTC	CASSLTATYEQYF
TRBJ2-1	NA	TRBV27	TGTGCCAGCAGTTTCTTTCCTAATGAGCAGTTCTTC	CASSFFPNEQFF
TRBJ1-5	NA	TRBV5-1	TGCGCCAGCAGCCAACAGGTGGATCAGCCCCAGCATTTT	CASSQQVDQPQHF